This T cell receptor (beta chain) was identified in a study of breast tumors, draining lymph nodes, adjacent tissues. Study outcomes and limitations: The lymph node origin of tumor T cells was framed as consistent with a hypothesis, not demonstrated.

Axillary draining lymph nodes of breast cancer patients supplied the node samples. TCRdb ran MiXCR on the multiplex PCR reads and lists one entry per CDR3 protein. The sample shows roughly 120,000 distinct CDR3 sequences, nearly 20% of them seen only once. Concerning this clonotype itself: Its specificity is unknown.

Germline-derived CDR1 and CDR2 are SGHAT and FQNNGV. Trimming removed 1 base from V and 7 bases from J, with 13 bases in between. The CDR3 has 15 amino acids. The receptor comes from a female donor with breast cancer. Some clones in this sample may be carry-over from other donors' samples. The gene calls are TRBV11-2 and TRBJ1-4; tentatively, D is TRBD1 (6 bases). The specimen was axillary lymph node tissue. CDR3 sequence reads: CASSLGSRGGEKLFF. Written as DNA, the CDR3 is TGTGCCAGCAGCTTAGGGTCCAGGGGTGGTGAAAAACTGTTTTTT.